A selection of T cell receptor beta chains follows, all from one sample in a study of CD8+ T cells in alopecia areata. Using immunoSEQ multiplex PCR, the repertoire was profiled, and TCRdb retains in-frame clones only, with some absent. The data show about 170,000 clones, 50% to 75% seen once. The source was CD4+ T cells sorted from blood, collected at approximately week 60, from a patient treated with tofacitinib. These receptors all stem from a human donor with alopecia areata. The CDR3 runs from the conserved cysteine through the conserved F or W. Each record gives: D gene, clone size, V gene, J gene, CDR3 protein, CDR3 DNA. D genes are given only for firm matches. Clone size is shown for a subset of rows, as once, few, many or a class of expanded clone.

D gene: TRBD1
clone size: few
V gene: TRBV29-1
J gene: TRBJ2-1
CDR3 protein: CSVTDRGPYNEQFF
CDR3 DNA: TGCAGCGTTACAGACAGGGGGCCCTACAATGAGCAGTTCTTC

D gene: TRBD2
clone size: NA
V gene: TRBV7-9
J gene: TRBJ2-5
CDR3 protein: CASSFKRLAGQETQYF
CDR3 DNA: TGTGCCAGCAGCTTTAAGAGACTAGCGGGGCAAGAGACCCAGTACTTC

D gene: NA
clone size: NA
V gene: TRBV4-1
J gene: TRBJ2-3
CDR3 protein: CASSQLSHRPSTDTQYF
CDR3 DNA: TGCGCCAGCAGCCAATTATCCCATCGACCTAGCACAGATACGCAGTATTTT

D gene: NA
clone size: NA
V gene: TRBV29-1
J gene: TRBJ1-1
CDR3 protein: CSASRALRSEAFF
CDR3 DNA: TGCAGCGCCAGTCGGGCCTTAAGGTCTGAAGCTTTCTTT

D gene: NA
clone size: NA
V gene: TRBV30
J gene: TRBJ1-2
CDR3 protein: CAWSQPPGSYGYTF
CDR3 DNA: TGTGCCTGGAGTCAGCCGCCAGGGTCCTATGGCTACACCTTC

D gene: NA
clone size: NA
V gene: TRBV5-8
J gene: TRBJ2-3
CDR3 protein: CASSLNNLDTQYF
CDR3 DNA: TGTGCCAGCAGCTTAAACAATTTGGATACGCAGTATTTT

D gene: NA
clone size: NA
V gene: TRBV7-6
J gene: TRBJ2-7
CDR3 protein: CASSLKTGAGYEQYF
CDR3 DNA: TGTGCCAGCAGCTTAAAAACAGGGGCGGGGTACGAGCAGTACTTC

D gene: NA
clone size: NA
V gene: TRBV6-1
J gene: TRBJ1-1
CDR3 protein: CASCIRGGEAFF
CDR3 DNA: TGTGCCAGCTGTATCAGGGGCGGTGAAGCTTTCTTT

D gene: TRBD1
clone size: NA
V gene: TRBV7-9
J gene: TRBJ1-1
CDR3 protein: CASSRQGNTEAFF
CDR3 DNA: TGTGCCAGCAGCCGACAGGGGAACACTGAAGCTTTCTTT

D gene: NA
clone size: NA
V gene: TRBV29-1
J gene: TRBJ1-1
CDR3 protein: CSVAGGAGTEAFF
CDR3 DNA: TGCAGCGTTGCGGGGGGCGCGGGCACTGAAGCTTTCTTT

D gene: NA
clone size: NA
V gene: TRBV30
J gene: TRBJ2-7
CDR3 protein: CAWSDPYEQYF
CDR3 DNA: TGTGCCTGGAGTGACCCCTACGAGCAGTACTTC

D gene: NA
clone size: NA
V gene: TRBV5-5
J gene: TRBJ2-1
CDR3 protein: CASSLEGLAPNEQFF
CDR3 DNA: TGTGCCAGCAGCTTGGAGGGGCTTGCCCCCAATGAGCAGTTCTTC

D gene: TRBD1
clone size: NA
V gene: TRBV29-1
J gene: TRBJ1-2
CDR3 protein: CSARQGMGYGYTF
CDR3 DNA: TGCAGCGCCCGACAGGGGATGGGGTATGGCTACACCTTC

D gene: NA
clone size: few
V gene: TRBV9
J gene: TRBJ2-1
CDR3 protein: CASSASSMGSYNEQFF
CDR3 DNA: TGTGCCAGCAGCGCCTCCTCCATGGGGTCCTACAATGAGCAGTTCTTC

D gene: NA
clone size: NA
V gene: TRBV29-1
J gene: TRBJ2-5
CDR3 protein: CSAMVGPETQYF
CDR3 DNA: TGCAGCGCGATGGTAGGGCCAGAGACCCAGTACTTC

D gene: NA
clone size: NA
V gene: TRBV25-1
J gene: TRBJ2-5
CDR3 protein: CASRATRGGVGETQYF
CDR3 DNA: TGTGCCAGCAGGGCTACTAGAGGGGGGGTTGGTGAGACCCAGTACTTC

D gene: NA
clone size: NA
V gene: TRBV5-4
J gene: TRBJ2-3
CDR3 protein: CASSLRGATDTQYF
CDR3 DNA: TGTGCCAGCAGCCTCCGGGGGGCCACAGATACGCAGTATTTT

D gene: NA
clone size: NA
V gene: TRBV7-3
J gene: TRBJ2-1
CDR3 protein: CASSPNTNEQFF
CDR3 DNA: TGTGCCAGCAGCCCTAACACCAATGAGCAGTTCTTC

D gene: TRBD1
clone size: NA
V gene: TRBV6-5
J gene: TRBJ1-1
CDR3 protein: CASRQGKEYTEAFF
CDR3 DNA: TGTGCCAGCAGACAGGGGAAGGAGTACACTGAAGCTTTCTTT

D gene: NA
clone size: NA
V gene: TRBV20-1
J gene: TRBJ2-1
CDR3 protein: CSAVPVNEQFF
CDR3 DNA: TGCAGTGCAGTCCCCGTCAATGAGCAGTTCTTC

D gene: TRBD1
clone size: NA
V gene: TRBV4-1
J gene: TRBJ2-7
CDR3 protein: CASSQLGTGSYEQYF
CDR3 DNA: TGCGCCAGCAGCCAATTGGGGACAGGCTCCTACGAGCAGTACTTC

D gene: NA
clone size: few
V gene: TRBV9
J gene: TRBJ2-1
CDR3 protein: CASSQGDYYYNEQFF
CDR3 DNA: TGTGCCAGCAGTCAAGGAGACTACTACTACAATGAGCAGTTCTTC

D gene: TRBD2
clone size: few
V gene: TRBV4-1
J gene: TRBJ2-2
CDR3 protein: CASSQGNLAGHNTGELFF
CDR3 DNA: TGCGCCAGCAGCCAAGGCAATCTAGCGGGACACAACACCGGGGAGCTGTTTTTT

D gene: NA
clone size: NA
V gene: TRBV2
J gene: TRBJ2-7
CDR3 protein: CASSEGYEQYF
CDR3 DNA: TGTGCCAGCAGTGAAGGTTACGAGCAGTACTTC

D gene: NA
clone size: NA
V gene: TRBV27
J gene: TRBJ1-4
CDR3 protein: CASSLRGTTNEKLFF
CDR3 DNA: TGTGCCAGCAGCCTTAGGGGAACAACTAATGAAAAACTGTTTTTT

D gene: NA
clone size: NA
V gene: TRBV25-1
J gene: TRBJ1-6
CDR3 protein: CASSESRRQNSPLHF
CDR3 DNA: TGTGCCAGCAGTGAATCTAGGAGACAAAATTCACCCCTCCACTTT

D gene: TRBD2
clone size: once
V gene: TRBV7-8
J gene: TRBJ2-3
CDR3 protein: CASSLGPGGLTDTQYF
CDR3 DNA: TGTGCCAGCAGCTTAGGTCCGGGGGGGCTGACAGATACGCAGTATTTT

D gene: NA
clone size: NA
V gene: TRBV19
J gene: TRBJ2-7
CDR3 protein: CARGRDEQYF
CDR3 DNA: TGTGCCAGGGGACGAGACGAGCAGTACTTC

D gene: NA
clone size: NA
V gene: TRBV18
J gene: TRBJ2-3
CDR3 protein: CASSPGRPQTDTQYF
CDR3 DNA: TGTGCCAGCTCACCAGGTAGACCCCAGACAGATACGCAGTATTTT

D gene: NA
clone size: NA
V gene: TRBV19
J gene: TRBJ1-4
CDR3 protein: CASSTSLVGRLYEKLFF
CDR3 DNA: TGTGCCAGTAGTACATCCTTAGTGGGGAGGCTCTATGAAAAACTGTTTTTT

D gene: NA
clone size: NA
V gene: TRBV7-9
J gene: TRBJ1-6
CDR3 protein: CASSLTGMGSPLHF
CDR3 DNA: TGTGCCAGCAGCTTAACAGGAATGGGGTCACCCCTCCACTTT

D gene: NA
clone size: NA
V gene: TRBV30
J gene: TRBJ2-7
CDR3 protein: CAWSVAYEQYF
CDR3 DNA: TGTGCCTGGAGTGTGGCCTACGAGCAGTACTTC

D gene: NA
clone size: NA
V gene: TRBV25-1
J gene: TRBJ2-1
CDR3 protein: CASSEPGQLPGGQFF
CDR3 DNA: TGTGCCAGCAGTGAACCGGGACAGCTACCCGGGGGGCAGTTCTTC

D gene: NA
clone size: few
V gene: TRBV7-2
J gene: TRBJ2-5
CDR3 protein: CASSLVWIQETQYF
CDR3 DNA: TGTGCCAGCAGCTTGGTGTGGATCCAAGAGACCCAGTACTTC

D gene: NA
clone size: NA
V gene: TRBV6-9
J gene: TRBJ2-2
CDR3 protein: CASRESSNTGELFF
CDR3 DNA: TGTGCCAGCAGAGAAAGTAGTAACACCGGGGAGCTGTTTTTT

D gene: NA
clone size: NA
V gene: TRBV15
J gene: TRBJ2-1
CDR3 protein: CATSRGAFIGDNEQFF
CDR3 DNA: TGTGCCACCAGCAGAGGCGCCTTTATAGGGGACAATGAGCAGTTCTTC

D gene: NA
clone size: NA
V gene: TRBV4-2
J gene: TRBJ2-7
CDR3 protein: CASSQEGSSSYEQYF
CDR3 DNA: TGTGCCAGCAGCCAAGAGGGCTCCAGCTCCTACGAGCAGTACTTC

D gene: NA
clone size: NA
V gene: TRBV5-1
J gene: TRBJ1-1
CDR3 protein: CASSLLGSRTTLDTEAFF
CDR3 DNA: TGCGCCAGCAGCTTGTTAGGCAGCCGCACGACATTGGACACTGAAGCTTTCTTT

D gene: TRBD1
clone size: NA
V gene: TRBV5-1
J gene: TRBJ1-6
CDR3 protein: CASSVTGTGESPLHF
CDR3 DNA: TGCGCCAGCAGCGTCACCGGGACAGGGGAATCACCCCTCCACTTT

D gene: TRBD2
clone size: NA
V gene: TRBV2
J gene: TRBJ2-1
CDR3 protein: CASSGLAGAEQFF
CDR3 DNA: TGTGCCAGCAGTGGACTAGCGGGGGCCGAGCAGTTCTTC

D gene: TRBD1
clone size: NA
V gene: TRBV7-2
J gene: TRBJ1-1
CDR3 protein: CASSAQGGHTNTEAFF
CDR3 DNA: TGTGCCAGCAGCGCCCAGGGGGGGCACACGAACACTGAAGCTTTCTTT

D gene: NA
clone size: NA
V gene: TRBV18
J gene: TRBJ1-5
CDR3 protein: CASNDNGAGQPQHF
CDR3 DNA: TGTGCCAGTAACGACAACGGGGCAGGTCAGCCCCAGCATTTT

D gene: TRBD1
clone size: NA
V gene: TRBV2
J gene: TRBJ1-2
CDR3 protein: CASRVTGVEGYTF
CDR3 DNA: TGTGCCAGCAGGGTGACAGGGGTTGAGGGCTACACCTTC

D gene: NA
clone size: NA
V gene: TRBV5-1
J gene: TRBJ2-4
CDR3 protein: CASSIQGAKNIQYF
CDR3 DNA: TGCGCCAGCAGCATACAGGGCGCCAAAAACATTCAGTACTTC

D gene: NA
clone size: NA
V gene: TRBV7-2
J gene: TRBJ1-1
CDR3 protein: CASSSAMGNTEAFF
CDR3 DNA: TGTGCCAGCAGCTCCGCAATGGGGAACACTGAAGCTTTCTTT

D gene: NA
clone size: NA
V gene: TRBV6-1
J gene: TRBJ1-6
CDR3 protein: CASRHNSPLHF
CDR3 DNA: TGTGCCAGCAGACATAATTCACCCCTCCACTTT

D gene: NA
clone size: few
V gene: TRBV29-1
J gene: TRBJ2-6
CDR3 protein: CSVVGTGANVLTF
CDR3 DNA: TGCAGCGTTGTTGGGACTGGGGCCAACGTCCTGACTTTC

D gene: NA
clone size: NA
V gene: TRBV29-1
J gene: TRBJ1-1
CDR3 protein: CSVEASIGTEAFF
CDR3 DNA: TGCAGCGTTGAAGCCTCGATTGGCACTGAAGCTTTCTTT

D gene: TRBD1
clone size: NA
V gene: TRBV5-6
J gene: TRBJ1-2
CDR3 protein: CASSPDRGQRGYTF
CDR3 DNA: TGTGCCAGCAGCCCGGACAGGGGACAGCGTGGCTACACCTTC

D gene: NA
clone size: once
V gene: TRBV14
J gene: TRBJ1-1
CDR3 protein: CASSQDPPHTEAFF
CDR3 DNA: TGTGCCAGCAGCCAAGATCCGCCTCACACTGAAGCTTTCTTT

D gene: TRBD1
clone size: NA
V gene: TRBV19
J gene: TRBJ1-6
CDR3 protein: CASSIDRDRGSPLHF
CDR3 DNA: TGTGCCAGTAGTATAGACCGGGACAGGGGTTCACCCCTCCACTTT

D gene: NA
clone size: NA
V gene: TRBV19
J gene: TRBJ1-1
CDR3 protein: CASSAARSSFF
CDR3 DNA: TGTGCCAGTAGTGCGGCTCGTTCGTCTTTCTTT

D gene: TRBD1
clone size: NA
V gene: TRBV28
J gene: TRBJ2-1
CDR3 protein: CASRTGTARAYEQFF
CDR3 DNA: TGTGCCAGCAGAACTGGGACAGCCCGGGCCTATGAGCAGTTCTTC